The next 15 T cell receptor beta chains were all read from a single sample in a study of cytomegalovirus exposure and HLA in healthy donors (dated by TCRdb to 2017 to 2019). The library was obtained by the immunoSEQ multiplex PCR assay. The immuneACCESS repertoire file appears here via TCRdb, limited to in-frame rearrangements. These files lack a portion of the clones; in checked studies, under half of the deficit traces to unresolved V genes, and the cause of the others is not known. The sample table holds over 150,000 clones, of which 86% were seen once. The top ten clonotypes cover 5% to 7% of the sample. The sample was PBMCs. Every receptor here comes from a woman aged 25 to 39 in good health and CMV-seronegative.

The CDR3 loop is CASSQGRNYTF. CDR3 in DNA: TGTGCCAGCAGCCAGGGACGAAACTACACCTTC. The chain carries TRBV6-6 and TRBJ1-2, with a possible D match to TRBD1 (5 bases). The CDR3 runs 11 residues. V lost 6 bases and J 10 bases, leaving 12 bases between the germline ends. CDR1 MNHNY and CDR2 SVGAGI come from the germline V gene (reference sequence).

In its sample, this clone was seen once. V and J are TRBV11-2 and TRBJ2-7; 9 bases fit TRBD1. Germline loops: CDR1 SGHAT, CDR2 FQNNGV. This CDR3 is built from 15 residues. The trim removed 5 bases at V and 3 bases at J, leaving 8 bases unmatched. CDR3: CASSGRTGDDYEQYF. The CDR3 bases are TGTGCCAGCAGCGGACGGACAGGGGACGACTACGAGCAGTACTTC.

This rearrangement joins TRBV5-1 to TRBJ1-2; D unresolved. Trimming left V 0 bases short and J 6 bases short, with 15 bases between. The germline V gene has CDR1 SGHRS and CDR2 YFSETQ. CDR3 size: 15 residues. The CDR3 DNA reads TGCGCCAGCAGCTTGGGAGTGGGGAAGGTTGATGGCTACACCTTC. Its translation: CASSLGVGKVDGYTF.

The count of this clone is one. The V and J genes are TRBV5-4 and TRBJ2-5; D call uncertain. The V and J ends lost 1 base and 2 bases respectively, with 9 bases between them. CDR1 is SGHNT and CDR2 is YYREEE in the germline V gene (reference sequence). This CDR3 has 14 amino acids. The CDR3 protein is CASSLIPGQETQYF. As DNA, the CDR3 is TGTGCCAGCAGCTTGATTCCCGGGCAAGAGACCCAGTACTTC.

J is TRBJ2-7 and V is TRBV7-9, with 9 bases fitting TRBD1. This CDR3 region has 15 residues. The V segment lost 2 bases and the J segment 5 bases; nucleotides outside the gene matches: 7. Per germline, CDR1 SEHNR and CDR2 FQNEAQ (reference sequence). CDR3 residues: CASSLLPGQGNEQYF. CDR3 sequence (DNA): TGTGCCAGCAGCTTACTACCGGGACAGGGCAACGAGCAGTACTTC.

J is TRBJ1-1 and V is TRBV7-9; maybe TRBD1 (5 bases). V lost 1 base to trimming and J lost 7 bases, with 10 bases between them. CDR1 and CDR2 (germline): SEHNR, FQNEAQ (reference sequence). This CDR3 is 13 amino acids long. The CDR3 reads CASSLGTTVEAFF. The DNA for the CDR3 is TGTGCCAGCAGCTTAGGTACGACAGTTGAAGCTTTCTTT.

CDR3 bases: TGTGCCAGCAGTTCGTCTGAGATGGTTGAGACCCAGTACTTC. Its protein is CASSSSEMVETQYF. The chain combines TRBV25-1 with TRBJ2-5; no clear D gene. This CDR3 spans 14 amino acids. V lost 5 bases to trimming and J lost 5 bases, with 15 bases between them. Looked up from germline, CDR1 is MGHDK and CDR2 is SYGVNS. Looking up the rest from reference TRBV25-1 and TRBJ2-5 gives the full variable domain: EADIYQTPRYLVIGTGKKITLECSQTMGHDKMYWYQQDPGMELHLIHYSYGVNSTEKGDLSSESTVSRIRTEHFPLTLESARPSHTSQYLCASSSSEMVETQYFGPGTRLLVL.

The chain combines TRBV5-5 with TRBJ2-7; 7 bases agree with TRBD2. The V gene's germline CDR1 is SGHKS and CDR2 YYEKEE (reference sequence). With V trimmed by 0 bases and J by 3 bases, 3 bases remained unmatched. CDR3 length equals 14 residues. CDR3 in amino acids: CASSLAWEGYEQYF. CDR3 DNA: TGTGCCAGCAGCTTGGCCTGGGAGGGCTACGAGCAGTACTTC.

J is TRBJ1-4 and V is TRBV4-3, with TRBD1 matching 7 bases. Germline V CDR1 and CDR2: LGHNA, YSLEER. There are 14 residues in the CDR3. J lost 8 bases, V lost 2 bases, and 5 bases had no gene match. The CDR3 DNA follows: TGCGCCAGCAGCCAAACAGGGGTTGCCGAAAAACTGTTTTTT. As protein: CASSQTGVAEKLFF.

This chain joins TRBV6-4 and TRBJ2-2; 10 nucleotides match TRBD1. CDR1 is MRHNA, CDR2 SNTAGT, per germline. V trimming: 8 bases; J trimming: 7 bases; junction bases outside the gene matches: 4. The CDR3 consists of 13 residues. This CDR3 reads CASGQGDGGELFF. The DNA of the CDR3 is TGTGCCAGCGGACAGGGGGATGGCGGGGAGCTGTTTTTT.

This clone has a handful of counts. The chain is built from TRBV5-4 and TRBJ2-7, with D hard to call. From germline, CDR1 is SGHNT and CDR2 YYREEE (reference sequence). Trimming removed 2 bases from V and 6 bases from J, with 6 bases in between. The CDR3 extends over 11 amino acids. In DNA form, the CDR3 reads TGTGCCAGCAGCTTTGGTGCCGAGCAGTACTTC. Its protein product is CASSFGAEQYF.

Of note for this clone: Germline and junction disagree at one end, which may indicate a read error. The CDR3 DNA sequence: TGTGCCAGCAGTTTGTCCGGGACAGGGAGCACTCAGCCCCAGCATTTT. Translated, it gives CASSLSGTGSTQPQHF. This rearrangement joins TRBV28 to TRBJ1-5; TRBD1 matches at 9 bases. From germline, CDR1 is MDHEN and CDR2 SYDVKM. The CDR3 totals 16 residues.

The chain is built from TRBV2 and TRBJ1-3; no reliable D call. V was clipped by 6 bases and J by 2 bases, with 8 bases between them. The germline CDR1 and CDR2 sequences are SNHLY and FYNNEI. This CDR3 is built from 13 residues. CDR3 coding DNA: TGTGCCAGCAGGGAATCGGCTGGAAACACCATATATTTT. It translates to CASRESAGNTIYF.

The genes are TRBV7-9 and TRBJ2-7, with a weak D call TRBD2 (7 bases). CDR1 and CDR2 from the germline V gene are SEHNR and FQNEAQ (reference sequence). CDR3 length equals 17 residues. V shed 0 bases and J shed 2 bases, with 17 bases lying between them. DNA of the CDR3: TGTGCCAGCAGCTTAGCGCGTCCCGGGGGGCCAGCCTACGAGCAGTACTTC. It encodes CASSLARPGGPAYEQYF.

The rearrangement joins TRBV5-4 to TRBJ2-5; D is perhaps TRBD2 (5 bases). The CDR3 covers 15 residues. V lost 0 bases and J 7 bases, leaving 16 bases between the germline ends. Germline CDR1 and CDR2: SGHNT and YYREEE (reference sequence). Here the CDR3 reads CASSLGGPSPGTQYF. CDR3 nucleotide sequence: TGTGCCAGCAGCTTGGGCGGGCCCTCCCCCGGGACCCAGTACTTC. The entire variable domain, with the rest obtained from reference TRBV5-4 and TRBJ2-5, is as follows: ETGVTQSPTHLIKTRGQQVTLRCSSQSGHNTVSWYQQALGQGPQFIFQYYREEENGRGNFPPRFSGLQFPNYSSELNVNALELDDSALYLCASSLGGPSPGTQYFGPGTRLLVL.